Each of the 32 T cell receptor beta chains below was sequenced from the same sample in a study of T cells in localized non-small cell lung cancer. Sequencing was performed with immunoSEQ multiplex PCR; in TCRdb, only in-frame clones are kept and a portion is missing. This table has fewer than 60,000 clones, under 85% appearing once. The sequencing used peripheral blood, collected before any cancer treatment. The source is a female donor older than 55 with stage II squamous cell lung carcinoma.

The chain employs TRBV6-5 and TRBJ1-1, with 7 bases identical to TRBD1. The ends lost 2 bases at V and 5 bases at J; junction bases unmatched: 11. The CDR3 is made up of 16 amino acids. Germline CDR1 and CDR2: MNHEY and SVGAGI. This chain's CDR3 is CASSYLFAGGSTEAFF. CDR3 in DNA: TGTGCCAGCAGTTACCTTTTTGCAGGGGGGTCTACTGAAGCTTTCTTT.

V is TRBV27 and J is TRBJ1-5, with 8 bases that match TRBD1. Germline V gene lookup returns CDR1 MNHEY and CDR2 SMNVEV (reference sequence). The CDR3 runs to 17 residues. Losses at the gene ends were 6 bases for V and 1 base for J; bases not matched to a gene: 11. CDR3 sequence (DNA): TGTGCCAGCAGCAAGGACAGGGCGAGGGGAAGCAATCAGCCCCAGCATTTT. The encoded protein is CASSKDRARGSNQPQHF.

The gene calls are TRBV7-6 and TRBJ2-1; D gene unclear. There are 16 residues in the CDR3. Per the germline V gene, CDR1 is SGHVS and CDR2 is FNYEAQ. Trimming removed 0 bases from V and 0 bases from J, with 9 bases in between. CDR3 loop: CASSLAWADSYNEQFF. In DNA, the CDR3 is TGTGCCAGCAGCTTAGCGTGGGCGGACTCCTACAATGAGCAGTTCTTC.

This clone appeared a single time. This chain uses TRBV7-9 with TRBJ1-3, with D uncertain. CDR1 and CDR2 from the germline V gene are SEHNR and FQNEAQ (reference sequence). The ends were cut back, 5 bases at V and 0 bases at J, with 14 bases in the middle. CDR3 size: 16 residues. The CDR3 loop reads CASSPTGVFSGNTIYF. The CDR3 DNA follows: TGTGCCAGCAGCCCTACCGGGGTTTTCTCTGGAAACACCATATATTTT.

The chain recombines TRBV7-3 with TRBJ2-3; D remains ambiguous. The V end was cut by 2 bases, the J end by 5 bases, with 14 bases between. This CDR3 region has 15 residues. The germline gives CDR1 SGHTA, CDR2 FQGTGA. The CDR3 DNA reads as TGTGCCAGCAGCTTAGCCTCCTCAGGAAAAGATACGCAGTATTTT. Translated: CASSLASSGKDTQYF.

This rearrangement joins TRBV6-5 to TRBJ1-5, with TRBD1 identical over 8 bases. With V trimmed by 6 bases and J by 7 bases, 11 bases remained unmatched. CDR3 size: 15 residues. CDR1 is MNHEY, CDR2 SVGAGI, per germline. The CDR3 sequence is CASSSGGQGGQPQHF. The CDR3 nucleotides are TGTGCCAGCAGCTCTGGTGGACAGGGAGGACAGCCCCAGCATTTT.

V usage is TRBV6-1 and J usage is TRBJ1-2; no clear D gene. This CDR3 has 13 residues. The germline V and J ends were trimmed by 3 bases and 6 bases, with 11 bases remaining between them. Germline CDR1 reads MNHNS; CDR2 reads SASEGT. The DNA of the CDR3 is TGTGCCAGCAGTGAGAGGGTAATAAATGGCTACACCTTC. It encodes CASSERVINGYTF.

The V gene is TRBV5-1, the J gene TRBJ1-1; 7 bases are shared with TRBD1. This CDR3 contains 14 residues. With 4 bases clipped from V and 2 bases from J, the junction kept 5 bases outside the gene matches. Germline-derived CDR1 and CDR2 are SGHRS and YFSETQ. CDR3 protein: CASSPGDSNTEAFF. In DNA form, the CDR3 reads TGCGCCAGCAGCCCTGGGGACAGTAACACTGAAGCTTTCTTT.

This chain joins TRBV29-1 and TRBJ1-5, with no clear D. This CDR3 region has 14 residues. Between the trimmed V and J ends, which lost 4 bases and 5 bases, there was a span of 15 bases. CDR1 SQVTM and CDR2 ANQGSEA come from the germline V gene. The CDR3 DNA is TGCAGCGTTGCGGAGGGTCTTGGGGATCAGCCCCAGCATTTT. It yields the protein CSVAEGLGDQPQHF.

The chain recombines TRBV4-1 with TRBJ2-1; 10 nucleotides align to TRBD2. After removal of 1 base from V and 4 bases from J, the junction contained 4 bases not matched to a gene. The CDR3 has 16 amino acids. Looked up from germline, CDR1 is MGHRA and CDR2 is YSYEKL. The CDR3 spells CASSQVGLAAYNEQFF. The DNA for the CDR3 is TGCGCCAGCAGCCAAGTCGGACTAGCGGCTTACAATGAGCAGTTCTTC.

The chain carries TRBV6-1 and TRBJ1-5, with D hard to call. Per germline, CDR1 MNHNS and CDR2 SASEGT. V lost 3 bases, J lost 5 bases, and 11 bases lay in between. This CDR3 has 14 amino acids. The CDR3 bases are TGTGCCAGCAGTGACGGGCCTTCTCATCAGCCCCAGCATTTT. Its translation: CASSDGPSHQPQHF.

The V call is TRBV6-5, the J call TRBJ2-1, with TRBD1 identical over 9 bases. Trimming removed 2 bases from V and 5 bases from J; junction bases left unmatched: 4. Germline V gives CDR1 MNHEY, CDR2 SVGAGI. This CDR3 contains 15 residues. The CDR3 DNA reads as TGTGCCAGCAGTTACAAGGGGACAGGGCACAATGAGCAGTTCTTC. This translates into CASSYKGTGHNEQFF.

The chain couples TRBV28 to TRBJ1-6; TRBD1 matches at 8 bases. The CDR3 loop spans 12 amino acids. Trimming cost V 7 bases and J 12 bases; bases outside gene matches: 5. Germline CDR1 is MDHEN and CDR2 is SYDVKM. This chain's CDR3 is CASKQGAKPLHF. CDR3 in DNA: TGTGCCAGCAAGCAGGGGGCTAAACCCCTCCACTTT.

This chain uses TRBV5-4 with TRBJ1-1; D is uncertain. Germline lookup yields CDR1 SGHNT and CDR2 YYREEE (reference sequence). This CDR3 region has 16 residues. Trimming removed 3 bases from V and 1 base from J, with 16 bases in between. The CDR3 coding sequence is TGTGCCAGCAGCTCCGGTCAGCCCCAGAAGAACACTGAAGCTTTCTTT. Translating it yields CASSSGQPQKNTEAFF.

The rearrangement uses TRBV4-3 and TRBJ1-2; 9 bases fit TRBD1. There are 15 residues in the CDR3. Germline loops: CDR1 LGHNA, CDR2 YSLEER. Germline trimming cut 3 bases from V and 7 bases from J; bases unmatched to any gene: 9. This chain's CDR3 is CASSHDGGQGSGYTF. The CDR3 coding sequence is TGCGCCAGCAGCCATGACGGGGGACAGGGTTCTGGCTACACCTTC.

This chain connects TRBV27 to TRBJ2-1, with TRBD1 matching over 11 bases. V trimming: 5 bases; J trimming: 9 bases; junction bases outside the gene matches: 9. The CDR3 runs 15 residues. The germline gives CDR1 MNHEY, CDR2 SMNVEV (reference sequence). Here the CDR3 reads CASSSTGTGGSEQFF. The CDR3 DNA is TGTGCCAGCAGTAGCACCGGGACAGGGGGGAGTGAGCAGTTCTTC.

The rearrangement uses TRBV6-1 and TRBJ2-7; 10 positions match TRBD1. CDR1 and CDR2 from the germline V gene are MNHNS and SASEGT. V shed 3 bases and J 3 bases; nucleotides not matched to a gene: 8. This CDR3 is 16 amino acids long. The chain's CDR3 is CASSEADGTGVYEQYF. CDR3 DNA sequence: TGTGCCAGCAGTGAGGCAGATGGGACAGGGGTCTACGAGCAGTACTTC.

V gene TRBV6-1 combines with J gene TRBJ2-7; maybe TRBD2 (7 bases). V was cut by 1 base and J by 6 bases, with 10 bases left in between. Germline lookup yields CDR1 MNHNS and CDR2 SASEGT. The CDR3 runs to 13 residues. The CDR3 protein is CASSEGGGPEQYF. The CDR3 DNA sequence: TGTGCCAGCAGTGAAGGGGGGGGGCCCGAGCAGTACTTC.

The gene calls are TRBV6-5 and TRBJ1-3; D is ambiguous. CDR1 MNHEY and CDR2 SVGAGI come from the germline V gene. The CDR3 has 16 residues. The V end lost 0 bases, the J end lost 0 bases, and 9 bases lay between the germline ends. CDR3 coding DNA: TGTGCCAGCAGTTACTCAGGGATGCTCTCTGGAAACACCATATATTTT. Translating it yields CASSYSGMLSGNTIYF.

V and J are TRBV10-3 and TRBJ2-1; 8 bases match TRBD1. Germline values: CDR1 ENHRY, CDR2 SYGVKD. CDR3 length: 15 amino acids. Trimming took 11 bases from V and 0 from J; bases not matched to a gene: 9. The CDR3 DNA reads TGTGCCGCGGGGCCCGGACAGGGCTCCTACAATGAGCAGTTCTTC. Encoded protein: CAAGPGQGSYNEQFF.

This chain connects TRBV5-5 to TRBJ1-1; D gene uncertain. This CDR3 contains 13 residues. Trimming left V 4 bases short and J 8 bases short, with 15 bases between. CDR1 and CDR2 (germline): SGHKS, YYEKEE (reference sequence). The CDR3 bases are TGTGCCAGCAGCCTCGGTGAGGAAGGAGAAGCTTTCTTT. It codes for CASSLGEEGEAFF.

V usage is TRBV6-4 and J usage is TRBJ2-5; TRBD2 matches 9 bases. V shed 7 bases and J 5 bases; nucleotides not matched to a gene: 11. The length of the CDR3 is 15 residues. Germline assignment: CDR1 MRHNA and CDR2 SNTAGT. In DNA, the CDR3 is TGTGCCAGCAAAAAGTCAGCGGGGGGCTCGGAGACCCAGTACTTC. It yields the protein CASKKSAGGSETQYF.

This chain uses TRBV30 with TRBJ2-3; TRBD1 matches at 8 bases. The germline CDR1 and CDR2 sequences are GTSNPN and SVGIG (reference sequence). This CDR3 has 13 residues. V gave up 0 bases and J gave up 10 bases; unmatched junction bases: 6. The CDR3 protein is CAWSVASGQAQYF. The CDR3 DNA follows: TGTGCCTGGAGTGTGGCCTCGGGACAGGCGCAGTATTTT.

For the CDR3, the DNA is TGTGCCAGTAGTATGTTTAAGGGGGACACTGAAGCTTTCTTT. Amino acid sequence: CASSMFKGDTEAFF. The V call is TRBV19, the J call TRBJ1-1, with a weak D call TRBD1 (6 bases). The CDR3 runs to 14 residues. V was clipped by 3 bases and J by 3 bases, with 11 bases between them. In germline, CDR1 is LNHDA, CDR2 SQIVND (reference sequence). The full variable domain, in which reference TRBV19 and TRBJ1-1 provide the parts outside the CDR3, is DGGITQSPKYLFRKEGQNVTLSCEQNLNHDAMYWYRQDPGQGLRLIYYSQIVNDFQKGDIAEGYSVSREKKESFPLTVTSAQKNPTAFYLCASSMFKGDTEAFFGQGTRLTVV.

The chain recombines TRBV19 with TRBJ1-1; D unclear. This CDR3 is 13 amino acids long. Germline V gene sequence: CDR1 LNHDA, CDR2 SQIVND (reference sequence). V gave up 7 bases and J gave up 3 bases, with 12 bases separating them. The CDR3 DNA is TGTGCCAGTACCACAGACGGCCACACTGAAGCTTTCTTT. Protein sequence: CASTTDGHTEAFF. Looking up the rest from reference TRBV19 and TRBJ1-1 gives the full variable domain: DGGITQSPKYLFRKEGQNVTLSCEQNLNHDAMYWYRQDPGQGLRLIYYSQIVNDFQKGDIAEGYSVSREKKESFPLTVTSAQKNPTAFYLCASTTDGHTEAFFGQGTRLTVV.

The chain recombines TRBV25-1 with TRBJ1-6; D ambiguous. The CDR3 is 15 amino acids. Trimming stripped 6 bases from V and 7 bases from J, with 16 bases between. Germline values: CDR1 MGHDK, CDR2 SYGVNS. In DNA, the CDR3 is TGTGCCAGCAGGTCTGATAGTGGCAGGAATTCACCCCTCCACTTT. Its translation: CASRSDSGRNSPLHF.

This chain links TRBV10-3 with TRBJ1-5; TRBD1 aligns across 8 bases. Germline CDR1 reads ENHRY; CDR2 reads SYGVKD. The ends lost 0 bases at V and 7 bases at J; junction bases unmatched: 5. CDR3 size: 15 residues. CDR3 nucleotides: TGTGCCATCAGTGAGTCGCAGGGGGCAGGACAGCCCCAGCATTTT. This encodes CAISESQGAGQPQHF.

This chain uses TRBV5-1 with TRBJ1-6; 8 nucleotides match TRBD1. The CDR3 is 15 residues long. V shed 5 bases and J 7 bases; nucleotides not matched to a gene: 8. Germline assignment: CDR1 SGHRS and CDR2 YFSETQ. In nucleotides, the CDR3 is TGCGCCAGCAGTTCAACGACAGGGGCCAATTCACCCCTCCACTTT. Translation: CASSSTTGANSPLHF.

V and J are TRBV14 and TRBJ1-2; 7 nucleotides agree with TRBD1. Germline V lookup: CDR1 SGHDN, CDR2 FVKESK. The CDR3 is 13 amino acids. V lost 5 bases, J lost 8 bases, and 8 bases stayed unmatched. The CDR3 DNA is TGTGCCAGCAGCTACACGACAGGGTCCGGCTACACCTTC. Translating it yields CASSYTTGSGYTF.

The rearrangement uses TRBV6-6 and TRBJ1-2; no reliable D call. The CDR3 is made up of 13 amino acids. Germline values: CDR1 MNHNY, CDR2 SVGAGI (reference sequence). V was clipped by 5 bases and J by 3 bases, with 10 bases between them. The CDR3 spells CASSASGDYGYTF. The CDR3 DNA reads TGTGCCAGCAGTGCATCAGGAGACTATGGCTACACCTTC.

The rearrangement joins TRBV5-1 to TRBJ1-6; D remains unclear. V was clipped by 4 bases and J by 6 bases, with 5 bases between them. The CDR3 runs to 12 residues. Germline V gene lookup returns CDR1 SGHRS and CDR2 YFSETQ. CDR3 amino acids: CASSHLNSPLHF. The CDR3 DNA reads TGCGCCAGCAGCCACCTTAATTCACCCCTCCACTTT. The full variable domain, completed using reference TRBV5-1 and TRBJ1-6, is KAGVTQTPRYLIKTRGQQVTLSCSPISGHRSVSWYQQTPGQGLQFLFEYFSETQRNKGNFPGRFSGRQFSNSRSEMNVSTLELGDSALYLCASSHLNSPLHFGNGTRLTVT.

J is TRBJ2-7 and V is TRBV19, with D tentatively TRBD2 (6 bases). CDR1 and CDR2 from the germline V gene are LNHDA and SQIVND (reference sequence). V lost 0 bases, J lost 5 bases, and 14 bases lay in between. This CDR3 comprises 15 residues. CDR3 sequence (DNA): TGTGCCAGTAGTATAGAGGTGGGGAGGTTCGACGAGCAGTACTTC. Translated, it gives CASSIEVGRFDEQYF.